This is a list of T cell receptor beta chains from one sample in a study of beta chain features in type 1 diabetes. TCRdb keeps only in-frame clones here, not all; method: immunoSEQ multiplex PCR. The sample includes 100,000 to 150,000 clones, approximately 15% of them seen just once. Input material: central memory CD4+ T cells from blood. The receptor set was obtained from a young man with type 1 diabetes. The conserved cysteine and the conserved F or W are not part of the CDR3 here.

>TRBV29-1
SGGGYT
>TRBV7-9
ASSLMASGNTIY
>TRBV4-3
ASSQSTAGETQY
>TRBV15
ATSRELTVAETQY
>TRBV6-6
ASSYSGTGPHEQY
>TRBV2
ASKVETQY
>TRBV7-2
ASSLQVKVRGYGYT
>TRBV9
ASSVRAASGTDTQY
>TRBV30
ASHRAQNEKLF
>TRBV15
ATSRGLAGTHFYEQY
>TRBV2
ASTSRTGGNEQF
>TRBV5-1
ASSLGLLAGVGYNEQF
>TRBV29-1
TGSEIYSEAF
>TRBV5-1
ASSLEDSSNQPQH
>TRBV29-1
SVDSGEWNTGELF
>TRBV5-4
ASSLSTGTDEQY
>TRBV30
AWESSGANVLT
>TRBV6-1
ASSETGTGELF
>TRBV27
ASRPPWGTGELF
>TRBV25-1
ASRPLAYNEQF
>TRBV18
ASSHPRGAEQETQY
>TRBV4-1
ASSQGRTETLNEQF
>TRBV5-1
ASSLLTSAQETQY
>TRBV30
AWTPGGSGADTQY
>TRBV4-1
ASSQLLGLREKLF
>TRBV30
AWSSRGTWEQY
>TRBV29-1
SGGKSNTGELF
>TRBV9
ASSVDGNTEAF
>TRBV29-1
SVESRVVGELF
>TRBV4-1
ASSRPGQGPNEQF
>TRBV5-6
ASSFLAGGNTGELF
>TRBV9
ASSPGLAPGEQY
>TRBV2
ASSVEGRTEAF
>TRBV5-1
ASSLTSTDTQY
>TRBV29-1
SVVRTQRGEQF
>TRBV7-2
ASSFLGRNEQF
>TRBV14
ASSHPDDKEAF
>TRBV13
ASSSILYKTGDMNRGAF
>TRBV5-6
ASSSGTGTESEKLF
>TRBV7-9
AADLGEQF
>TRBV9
ASSVGYARGEKLF
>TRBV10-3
AIRAVGPFDNEQF
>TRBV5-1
ASSLDQGRDQPQH
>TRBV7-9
ASRRSEYEQY
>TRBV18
ASSPPGSQETQY